This T cell receptor beta chain was captured by sequencing in a study of CD8 T cells in Susac syndrome. CDR1 is DFQATT, CDR2 SNEGSKA, per germline (reference sequence). Trimming pared 6 bases from V and 2 bases from J, leaving 16 bases between. The CDR3 contains 14 residues. Concerning this clonotype: Antigen: not known.

Sequencing targeted TCR beta in T cells from blood (CD8+ and CD4+). It was negative isolation that provided the CD8+ and CD4+ T cells, whereas TEMRA cells were enriched by FACS. Study conclusions and caveats: TCR sequencing and HLA analysis covered a relatively small number of individuals.

The RNA input was about 0.5 to 1 ug, and it was reverse transcribed with random hexamers. An immunoSEQ multiplex PCR amplified TCR beta CDR3 over 54 Vbeta and 13 Jbeta. TCRdb reprocessed the immunoSEQ multiplex PCR reads with MiXCR, giving one entry per CDR3 protein. The repertoire holds about 120,000 distinct CDR3 sequences, with about 95% as singletons. The TCR comes from a human donor in good health. The sequenced material came from CD4+ T cells from PBMCs. The chain couples TRBV20-1 to TRBJ2-5; TRBD1 might be the D (6 bases). CDR3 loop: CSALFGTPQETQYF. In DNA, the CDR3 is TGCAGTGCCCTCTTTGGGACACCACAAGAGACCCAGTACTTC.